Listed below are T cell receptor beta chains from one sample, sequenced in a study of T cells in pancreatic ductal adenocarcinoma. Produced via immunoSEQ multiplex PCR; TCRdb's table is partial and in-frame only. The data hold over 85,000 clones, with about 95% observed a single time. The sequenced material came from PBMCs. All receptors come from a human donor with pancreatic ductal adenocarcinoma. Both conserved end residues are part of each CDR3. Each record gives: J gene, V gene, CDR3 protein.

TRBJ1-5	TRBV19	CASSNGQNNQPQHF
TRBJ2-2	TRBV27	CASSLSAHGELFF
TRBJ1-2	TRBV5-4	CASRQASDYGYTF
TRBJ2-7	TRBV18	CASSPWPSGSYEQYF
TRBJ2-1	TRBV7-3	CASSLNGLGLAGGEQFF
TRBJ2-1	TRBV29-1	CSVTGGTEQFF
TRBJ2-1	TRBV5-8	CASSPGQGNEQFF
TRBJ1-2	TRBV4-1	CASSPQGGYGYTF
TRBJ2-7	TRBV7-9	CASSPGGGTYEQYF
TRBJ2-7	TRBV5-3	CARSVRDYDYEQYF
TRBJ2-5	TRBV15	CATSSHTGTVQETQYF
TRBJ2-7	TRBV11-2	CASSLTSGSYEQYF
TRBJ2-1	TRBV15	CATSRAGGGNNEQFF
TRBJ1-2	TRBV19	CASSKAAANYGYTF
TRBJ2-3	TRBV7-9	CASSEVGTDTQYF
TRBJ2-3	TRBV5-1	CASQAGGSTDTQYF
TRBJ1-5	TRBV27	CASSLRGQGSNQPQHF
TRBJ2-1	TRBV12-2	CASRSHGWTSGLNEQFF
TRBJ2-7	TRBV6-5	CASSPGQGAREQYF
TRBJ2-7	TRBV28	CASSRSGSGYEQYF
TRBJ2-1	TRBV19	CASSMTSAPYNEQFF
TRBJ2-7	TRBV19	CASAPFPTAYLYEQYF
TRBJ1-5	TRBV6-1	CASSNGQGPNQPQHF
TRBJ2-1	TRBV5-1	CASSLGGGRPSSYNEQFF
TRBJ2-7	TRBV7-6	CASSLAPHGQSYEQYF
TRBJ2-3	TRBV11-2	CASSLGQWTDTQYF
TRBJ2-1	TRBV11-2	CASSLEGGNNNEQFF
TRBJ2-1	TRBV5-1	CASSLQYRAVQFF
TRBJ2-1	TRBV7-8	CASQRGNNEQFF
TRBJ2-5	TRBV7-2	CASSSTTSEQETQYF
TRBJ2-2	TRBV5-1	CASSLRAIAGNTGELFF
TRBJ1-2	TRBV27	CASSWVSSGDYGYTF
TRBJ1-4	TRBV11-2	CASSLEREKLFF
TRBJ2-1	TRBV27	CASTSRGGSYNEQFF
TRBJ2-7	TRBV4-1	CASSQGRLGLADYEQYF
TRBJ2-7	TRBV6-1	CASRSSGSPSGEQYF
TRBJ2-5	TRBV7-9	CASSLPRDPRGETQYF
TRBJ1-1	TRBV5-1	CASSLGQGFTEAFF
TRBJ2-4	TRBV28	CASSSGGNLAKNIQYF
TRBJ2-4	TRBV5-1	CASSPTGTSGNLAKNIQYF
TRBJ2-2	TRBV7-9	CASSSVRRERTGELFF
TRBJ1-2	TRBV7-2	CAIRGTGEYGYTF
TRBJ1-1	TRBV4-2	CASSPELMTGLRFTEAFF
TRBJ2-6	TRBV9	CASSVSLLPFSGTGTSGANVLTF
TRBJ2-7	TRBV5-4	CASSFGGRNYEQYF
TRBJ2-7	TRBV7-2	CASSRDRGDEQYF
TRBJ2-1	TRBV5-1	CASSWSRHNEQFF
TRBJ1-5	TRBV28	CASSFGTGTGNQPQHF
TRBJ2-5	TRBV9	CASSADPRDSQLKETQYF